Below, 20 T cell receptor beta chains from the same sample are listed, as sequenced in a study of blood T cells in healthy people across ages. PCR was performed a second time for about 6 to 12 cycles using a sample-barcoded 5' primer and a J-beta primer mix. TCRdb passed the 5' RACE reads through MiXCR, listing each CDR3 protein once. The data contain 750,000 to 850,000 distinct CDR3 sequences, roughly 25% of them singletons. This sample also appeared in a second study, on T cells of mothers and their children.

Sample: blood. The receptor set was obtained from a boy under 18 in good health.

The chain uses TRBV7-9 and TRBJ2-7; no clear D. Germline V gives CDR1 SEHNR, CDR2 FQNEAQ (reference sequence). V was pared by 5 bases and J by 7 bases, with 24 bases between. This CDR3 contains 16 residues. CDR3: CASSPGLRALYVEQYF. CDR3 nucleotide sequence: TGTGCCAGCAGCCCCGGGCTCAGAGCTTTGTACGTAGAGCAGTACTTC.

J is TRBJ1-4 and V is TRBV11-2; 7 bases map to TRBD1. The germline gives CDR1 SGHAT, CDR2 FQNNGV. The V segment lost 5 bases and the J segment 7 bases; nucleotides outside the gene matches: 10. The CDR3 is made up of 15 amino acids. CDR3 region: CASSPLTGRSEKLFF. The CDR3 DNA is TGTGCCAGCAGCCCACTGACAGGGAGGAGTGAAAAACTGTTTTTT.

The chain joins TRBV6-1 to TRBJ1-2; D call uncertain. There are 16 residues in the CDR3. V was pared by 6 bases and J by 4 bases, with 21 bases between. Looked up from germline, CDR1 is MNHNS and CDR2 is SASEGT. The CDR3 DNA reads TGTGCCAGCAGGGAACGTCCAGGATTTGCGGGCTATGGCTACACCTTC. Translating gives CASRERPGFAGYGYTF.

The rearrangement joins TRBV6-2 or TRBV6-3 to TRBJ2-1; a possible D gene is TRBD2 (6 bases). Trimming left V 7 bases short and J 8 bases short, with 24 bases between. This CDR3 has 16 residues. The germline gives CDR1 MNHEY, CDR2 SVGEGT. The CDR3 is CASNLQGLLKIDEQFF. The CDR3 nucleotides read TGTGCCAGCAATCTCCAGGGACTCCTGAAGATCGATGAGCAGTTCTTC.

There are a few counts of this clonotype. The V and J genes are TRBV7-9 and TRBJ2-3; the D gene could be TRBD1 or TRBD2 (5 bases each). The length of the CDR3 is 16 residues. Between the trimmed V and J ends, which lost 4 bases and 0 bases, there was a span of 14 bases. Germline V gives CDR1 SEHNR, CDR2 FQNEAQ (reference sequence). CDR3 amino acids: CASSSQGRGSTDTQYF. The CDR3 coding sequence is TGTGCCAGCAGCTCGCAGGGACGGGGAAGCACAGATACGCAGTATTTT. The variable domain in full, with the rest retrieved from reference TRBV7-9 and TRBJ2-3, is DTGVSQNPRHKITKRGQNVTFRCDPISEHNRLYWYRQTLGQGPEFLTYFQNEAQLEKSRLLSDRFSAERPKGSFSTLEIQRTEQGDSAMYLCASSSQGRGSTDTQYFGPGTRLTVL.

The V gene is TRBV5-1, the J gene TRBJ2-5; 8 bases are a match to TRBD1. The J call is doubtful: the DNA matches TRBJ2-7 better. Germline V gene lookup returns CDR1 SGHRS and CDR2 YFSETQ. This CDR3 has 14 residues. The CDR3 bases are TGCGCCAGCAGCTTGGCGTACAGGGGGTACGAGCAGTACTTC. It translates to CASSLAYRGYEQYF.

The chain uses TRBV7-9 and TRBJ1-1; D not resolved. This CDR3 contains 13 residues. CDR1 SEHNR and CDR2 FQNEAQ come from the germline V gene (reference sequence). Trimming pared 5 bases from V and 10 bases from J, leaving 17 bases between. The chain's CDR3 is CASSQTRGVRAFF. In DNA, the CDR3 is TGTGCCAGCAGCCAAACTCGCGGGGTTAGAGCTTTCTTT.

V gene TRBV7-2 combines with J gene TRBJ2-7; D gene unclear. The V end lost 3 bases, the J end lost 2 bases, and 8 bases lay between the germline ends. There are 13 residues in the CDR3. CDR1 is SGHTA, CDR2 FQGNSA, per germline. CDR3 nucleotide sequence: TGTGCCAGCAGCTTCCACAGCGCCTACGAGCAGTACTTC. This encodes CASSFHSAYEQYF.

This clonotype was counted only a few times. V is TRBV6-2 or TRBV6-3 and J is TRBJ2-3; D remains ambiguous. The germline gives CDR1 MNHEY, CDR2 SVGEGT. The CDR3 runs 14 residues. Trimming cost V 4 bases and J 0 bases, with 8 bases left between them. The CDR3 reads CASSSATSTDTQYF. As DNA, the CDR3 is TGTGCCAGCAGTTCGGCGACTAGCACAGATACGCAGTATTTT.

CDR3 DNA: TGTGCCAGCAGTGATTTACAGCTTCGTACGCAGTATTTT. Its translation: CASSDLQLRTQYF. This chain uses TRBV6-1 with TRBJ2-3; the D is unclear. The CDR3 runs 13 residues. V lost 3 bases to trimming and J lost 8 bases, with 12 bases between them. From germline, CDR1 is MNHNS and CDR2 SASEGT.

The rearrangement joins TRBV28 to TRBJ2-1; D uncertain. CDR3 size: 16 residues. From germline, CDR1 is MDHEN and CDR2 SYDVKM. V was trimmed by 6 bases and J by 3 bases, leaving 18 bases between them. In nucleotides, the CDR3 is TGTGCCAGCAGCACCCAAAAGATCCAAGGCTACAATGAGCAGTTCTTC. Translating it yields CASSTQKIQGYNEQFF.

This clonotype was counted between two and nine times. The chain carries TRBV25-1 and TRBJ1-1; D is ambiguous. CDR1 and CDR2 from the germline V gene are MGHDK and SYGVNS. V was clipped by 4 bases and J by 6 bases, with 12 bases between them. The CDR3 loop spans 13 amino acids. In DNA, the CDR3 is TGTGCCAGCAGTGGGGCTACCTTTTCTGAAGCTTTCTTT. This encodes CASSGATFSEAFF. The entire variable domain, with the rest obtained from reference TRBV25-1 and TRBJ1-1, is as follows: EADIYQTPRYLVIGTGKKITLECSQTMGHDKMYWYQQDPGMELHLIHYSYGVNSTEKGDLSSESTVSRIRTEHFPLTLESARPSHTSQYLCASSGATFSEAFFGQGTRLTVV.

Only one count was recorded for this clonotype. The V and J genes are TRBV29-1 and TRBJ2-7; D is unresolved. The CDR3 loop spans 14 amino acids. Trimming took 6 bases from V and 3 from J, leaving 18 bases between them. Germline loops: CDR1 SQVTM, CDR2 ANQGSEA. The CDR3 nucleotides read TGCAGCGTCACACTAAACCTGAGGAACTACGAGCAGTACTTC. Its translation is CSVTLNLRNYEQYF.

This clonotype was seen many times. Germline is not matched at one junction end, which may reflect a read error. The chain joins TRBV9 to TRBJ2-3; 11 bases line up with TRBD2. There are 15 residues in the CDR3. Germline CDR1 reads SGDLS; CDR2 reads YYNGEE. Here the CDR3 DNA reads TGTGCCAGCAGTGTAGCGGGGGGGCGGACAGATACGCAGTATTTT. It codes for CASSVAGGRTDTQYF.

V usage is TRBV15 and J usage is TRBJ2-7, with 8 bases aligning to TRBD2. The CDR3 runs 16 residues. CDR1 is LNHNV, CDR2 YYDKDF, per germline (reference sequence). The V and J ends lost 0 bases and 3 bases, in that order; junction bases with no gene match: 7. The CDR3 reads CATSRDREGLVYEQYF. DNA of the CDR3: TGTGCCACCAGCAGAGATCGGGAGGGTTTAGTCTACGAGCAGTACTTC. Full variable domain (missing parts from reference TRBV15 and TRBJ2-7): DAMVIQNPRYQVTQFGKPVTLSCSQTLNHNVMYWYQQKSSQAPKLLFHYYDKDFNNEADTPDNFQSRRPNTSFCFLDIRSPGLGDTAMYLCATSRDREGLVYEQYFGPGTRLTVT.

This clonotype showed up just a few times. The chain joins TRBV6-4 to TRBJ2-1; TRBD2 agrees at 10 bases. Germline V gene data show CDR1 as MRHNA and CDR2 as SNTAGT. CDR3 length equals 14 residues. The trim removed 7 bases at V and 5 bases at J, leaving 5 bases unmatched. CDR3 sequence reads: CASIVLAGHNEQFF. The CDR3 nucleotides are TGTGCCAGCATCGTACTAGCGGGGCACAATGAGCAGTTCTTC.

This sequence joins TRBV7-9 and TRBJ2-7; 8 nucleotides match TRBD2. CDR3 size: 13 residues. CDR1 and CDR2 (germline): SEHNR, FQNEAQ (reference sequence). J gave up 7 bases and V 7 bases, and 9 bases lay outside the gene matches. The CDR3 DNA reads as TGTGCCAGCATCGACCCAGCGGGGGTGGAGCAGTACTTC. It codes for CASIDPAGVEQYF. Based on the CDR3 plus reference TRBV7-9 and TRBJ2-7, the full variable domain is DTGVSQNPRHKITKRGQNVTFRCDPISEHNRLYWYRQTLGQGPEFLTYFQNEAQLEKSRLLSDRFSAERPKGSFSTLEIQRTEQGDSAMYLCASIDPAGVEQYFGPGTRLTVT.

The chain employs TRBV29-1 and TRBJ2-5, with 7 positions matching TRBD1. The germline V gene encodes CDR1 SQVTM and CDR2 ANQGSEA. V shed 6 bases and J 4 bases; nucleotides not matched to a gene: 11. The CDR3 is made up of 14 amino acids. CDR3 residues: CSVEPQGLGETQYF. In DNA, the CDR3 is TGCAGCGTCGAACCACAGGGGCTTGGAGAGACCCAGTACTTC.

The chain joins TRBV7-9 to TRBJ1-1; tentative D call: TRBD1 (6 bases). The V and J ends lost 3 bases and 5 bases respectively, with 19 bases between them. The length of the CDR3 is 16 residues. Germline values: CDR1 SEHNR, CDR2 FQNEAQ (reference sequence). In nucleotides, the CDR3 is TGTGCCAGCAGCTTTCGGGGGGCGCGTAGAGAAACTGAAGCTTTCTTT. This sequence encodes CASSFRGARRETEAFF.

The J gene is TRBJ2-2, the V gene TRBV5-1; D might be TRBD2 (6 bases). CDR1 is SGHRS, CDR2 YFSETQ, per germline. The V end lost 4 bases, the J end lost 1 base, and 14 bases lay between the germline ends. This CDR3 spans 16 amino acids. The CDR3 DNA reads as TGCGCCAGCAGCCGCTCCGGGAGTATGAACACCGGGGAGCTGTTTTTT. This encodes CASSRSGSMNTGELFF.